This T cell receptor beta chain originates from a study of prognosis after radiotherapy for stage I lung cancer. TCR beta CDR3 was amplified from genomic DNA by two-round multiplex PCR. Specific primers for each TRBV and TRBJ gene were what first-round PCR used. TCRdb independently ran MiXCR on the multiplex PCR reads; one entry per CDR3 protein. Of about 22,000 distinct CDR3 sequences detected, roughly 39% appear once; the ten largest clones hold 55% to 70%. Germline loops: CDR1 DFQATT, CDR2 SNEGSKA (reference sequence). The V and J ends lost 7 bases and 4 bases respectively, with 15 bases between them. This CDR3 spans 13 amino acids.

Material: PBMCs, obtained before or after stereotactic body radiation therapy (not recorded which). The chain is built from TRBV20-1 and TRBJ2-3, with a possible D match to TRBD2 (6 bases). This TCR derives from a donor at least 50 years old with non-small cell lung cancer. CDR3 sequence reads: CSGADSGSDTQYF. The CDR3 region has the DNA TGCAGTGGGGCCGACAGCGGGTCAGATACGCAGTATTTT.